The T cell receptor beta chain under discussion was sequenced for a study of CD8+ T cells in alopecia areata. Study-level results: Clonality exceeded that of normal scalp in lesional scalp, most notably in alopecia totalis/universalis.

As concerns this clone: Its target is unknown.

RNA extraction was followed by reverse transcription into cDNA, which acted as the sequencing template. Produced via immunoSEQ multiplex PCR; TCRdb's table is partial and in-frame only. The table has over 95,000 clones, 41% seen once. The CDR3 totals 14 residues. Germline CDR1 is MNHNS and CDR2 is SASEGT. V was pared by 6 bases and J by 5 bases, with 8 bases of the junction left unmatched. The chain joins TRBV6-1 to TRBJ2-5; TRBD1 matches at 8 bases. The sequence came from a human donor with alopecia areata. Specimen: CD4+ T cells sorted from blood. This CDR3 reads CASRLTGAGETQYF. The CDR3 DNA follows: TGTGCCAGCAGACTGACAGGGGCCGGGGAGACCCAGTACTTC.